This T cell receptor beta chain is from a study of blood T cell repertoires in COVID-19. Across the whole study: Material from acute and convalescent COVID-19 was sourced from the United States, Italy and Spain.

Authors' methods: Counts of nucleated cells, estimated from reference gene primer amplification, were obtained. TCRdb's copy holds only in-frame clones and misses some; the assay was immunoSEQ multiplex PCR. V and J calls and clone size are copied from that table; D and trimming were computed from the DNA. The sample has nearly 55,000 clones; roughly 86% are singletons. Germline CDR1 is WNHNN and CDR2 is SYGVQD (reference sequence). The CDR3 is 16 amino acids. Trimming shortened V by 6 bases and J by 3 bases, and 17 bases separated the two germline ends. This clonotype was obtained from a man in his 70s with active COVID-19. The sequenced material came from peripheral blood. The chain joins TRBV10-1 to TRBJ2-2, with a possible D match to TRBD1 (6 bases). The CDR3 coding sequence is TGCGCCAGCAGCCGTGAACCGGGACACCACACCGGGGAGCTGTTTTTT. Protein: CASSREPGHHTGELFF.